The text below deals with one TCR beta chain. Its antigen is unknown. The data are from a study of T cells in localized non-small cell lung cancer. Germline loops: CDR1 ENHRY, CDR2 SYGVKD. The CDR3 length is 15 residues. V trimming: 2 bases; J trimming: 0 bases; junction bases outside the gene matches: 2. The repertoire was sequenced with immunoSEQ multiplex PCR; TCRdb's copy has only in-frame clones and lacks some. This table holds some 39,000 clones, 86% found once. Broader study findings: For the top 100 tumor clones, a median around 55 also appeared in adjacent lung. Higher blood T cell density went with longer overall survival. Heterogeneity cannot be ruled out, as sequencing used one tumor region only.

This clonotype originated in a male donor aged 60 or over with stage II lung adenocarcinoma. The sequencing here drew on peripheral blood mononuclear cells, taken before any cancer treatment. This rearrangement joins TRBV10-3 to TRBJ2-7; TRBD2 aligns across 9 bases. The CDR3 nucleotides are TGTGCCATCAGTGAGGGTAGCGGGAGCTCCTACGAGCAGTACTTC. This encodes CAISEGSGSSYEQYF.